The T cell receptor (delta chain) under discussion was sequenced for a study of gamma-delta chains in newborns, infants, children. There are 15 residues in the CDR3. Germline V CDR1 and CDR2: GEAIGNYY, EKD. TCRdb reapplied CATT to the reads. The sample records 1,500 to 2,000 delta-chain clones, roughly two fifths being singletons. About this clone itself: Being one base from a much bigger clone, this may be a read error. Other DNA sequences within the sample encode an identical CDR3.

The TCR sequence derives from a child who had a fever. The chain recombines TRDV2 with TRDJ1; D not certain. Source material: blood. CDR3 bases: TGTGCCTGTGACACGGTCGATTCCCCGAGCGATAAACTCATCTTC. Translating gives CACDTVDSPSDKLIF.